These T cell receptor beta chains were read from a single sample in a study of blood T cell repertoires in COVID-19. Sequenced by immunoSEQ multiplex PCR; TCRdb stores in-frame clones only, minus some. The sample has a few hundred thousand clones, about 86% seen once. Sequenced input: PBMCs or T cells enriched from blood (not recorded which). These receptors were collected from a man aged 45-65 years who had recovered from COVID-19. Both conserved end residues are part of each CDR3. The order of the fields is J gene, V gene, D gene, clone size, CDR3 DNA, CDR3 protein. D genes are given only for firm matches. Rows give clone size only sometimes, using once, few, many, or a class for an expanded clone.

>TRBJ1-2|TRBV9|NA|NA
TGTGCCAGCAGCACGGGGGACCGATCGGGGGGCTACACCTTC
CASSTGDRSGGYTF
>TRBJ1-1|TRBV18|NA|NA
TGTGCCAGCTCACCTTTTTTCAGGTTTAACACTGAAGCTTTCTTT
CASSPFFRFNTEAFF
>TRBJ1-2|TRBV11-2|TRBD1|NA
TGTGCCAGCAGCATCTCAGGGGGCTTTGGCTACACCTTC
CASSISGGFGYTF
>TRBJ1-6|TRBV2|TRBD1|NA
TGTGCCACTGGGACAGATGGTTCACCCCTCCACTTT
CATGTDGSPLHF
>TRBJ2-3|TRBV19|TRBD1|NA
TGTGCCAGTAGGAAGGACAGGAGCACAGATACGCAGTATTTT
CASRKDRSTDTQYF
>TRBJ1-1|TRBV29-1|NA|NA
TGCAGCGTTGGGGGGAGACAGGCGGAAGGTGAAGCTTTCTTT
CSVGGRQAEGEAFF
>TRBJ2-7|TRBV4-1|NA|NA
TGCGCCAGCAGCCAAGAAAATGTCCTCTCCTACGAGCAGTACTTC
CASSQENVLSYEQYF
>TRBJ1-2|TRBV29-1|TRBD1|NA
TGCAGCGCCCTGGGTTATAGACAGGGCCGGGCTAACTATGGCTACACCTTC
CSALGYRQGRANYGYTF
>TRBJ2-7|TRBV18|TRBD2|NA
TGTGCCAGCTCACCGGATCCGGGACTAAGTAAAAGCGAGCAGTACTTC
CASSPDPGLSKSEQYF
>TRBJ2-7|TRBV9|NA|NA
TGTGCCAGCAGCGTAGCCCCAGGGATGCCCTCCTACGAGCAGTACTTC
CASSVAPGMPSYEQYF
>TRBJ2-5|TRBV10-3|TRBD2|once
TGTGCCATCAAGCGGGAGAGAGAAGAGACCCAGTACTTC
CAIKREREETQYF
>TRBJ1-4|TRBV5-4|NA|NA
TGTGCCAGCAGCGGGGACATTAATGAAAAACTGTTTTTT
CASSGDINEKLFF
>TRBJ1-6|TRBV5-1|TRBD1|NA
TGCGCCAGCAGTGAGGGGGCAGGGTCACCCCTCCACTTT
CASSEGAGSPLHF
>TRBJ1-5|TRBV4-1|NA|once
TGCGCCAGCAGCCAAGGGCGGAACGTTCTGAGCAATCAGCCCCAGCATTTT
CASSQGRNVLSNQPQHF
>TRBJ1-1|TRBV15|TRBD1|NA
TGTGCCACCAGCAGAGAGCGGGCAGGGGGAGGTACTGAAGCTTTCTTT
CATSRERAGGGTEAFF
>TRBJ2-3|TRBV4-1|TRBD2|NA
TGCGCCAGCAGCCAAGGCGGCGGGAGATCCACAGATACGCAGTATTTT
CASSQGGGRSTDTQYF
>TRBJ1-6|TRBV2|NA|NA
TGTGCCAGGGGTGTTCCGACAGCCGGTGGAGCCCTCCACTTT
CARGVPTAGGALHF
>TRBJ2-1|TRBV5-4|NA|NA
TGTGCCAGCACTACACAGTACAATGAGCAGTTCTTC
CASTTQYNEQFF
>TRBJ1-6|TRBV6-5|TRBD1|NA
TGTGCCAGCAGTTACCTCCAACAGGGGAGGAATTCACCCCTCCACTTT
CASSYLQQGRNSPLHF
>TRBJ1-2|TRBV6-5|TRBD1|NA
TGTGCCAGCACCCTGGACAGGTTAAGCTACACCTTC
CASTLDRLSYTF
>TRBJ2-1|TRBV5-1|TRBD1|NA
TGCGCCAGCAGCCCCGGGACAGACCATGAGCAGTTCTTC
CASSPGTDHEQFF
>TRBJ2-2|TRBV6-5|NA|once
TGTGCCAGCTGGGAGAGCAACACCGGGGAGCTGTTTTTT
CASWESNTGELFF
>TRBJ1-2|TRBV9|NA|NA
TGTGCCAGCAGCGCGACGGGGTACTATGGCTACACCTTC
CASSATGYYGYTF
>TRBJ2-5|TRBV28|NA|once
TGTGCCAGCAGTTCGCGGACTGGCTTGGAGACCCAGTACTTC
CASSSRTGLETQYF
>TRBJ1-5|TRBV6-5|TRBD1|once
TGTGCCAGCAGTCGAGACAGGGGGTTGCCCAGCCCCCAGCATTTT
CASSRDRGLPSPQHF
>TRBJ1-2|TRBV28|NA|NA
TGTGCCAGCACATCGGGGAATTTCGGTGGCTACACCTTC
CASTSGNFGGYTF
>TRBJ2-1|TRBV19|NA|NA
TGTGCCAGTAAACACTACGGTAGCTCCTACAATGAGCAGTTCTTC
CASKHYGSSYNEQFF
>TRBJ2-2|TRBV29-1|TRBD1|NA
TGCAGCGTTGAATACGCGGGACAGGGGGCGAACACCGGGGAGCTGTTTTTT
CSVEYAGQGANTGELFF
>TRBJ2-5|TRBV19|NA|NA
TGTGCCAGTAGAACAGGGAGAGAGACCCAGTACTTC
CASRTGRETQYF
>TRBJ2-5|TRBV28|NA|once
TGTGCCAGCAGTTTCGGGACCCAGTACTTC
CASSFGTQYF
>TRBJ2-2|TRBV11-3|NA|NA
TGTGCCAGCAGCCTTACAGGGTTTACCGGGGAGCTGTTTTTT
CASSLTGFTGELFF
>TRBJ2-3|TRBV19|TRBD2|NA
TGTGCCAGTATCTCGACTAGCGGGAGCACAGATACGCAGTATTTT
CASISTSGSTDTQYF
>TRBJ1-1|TRBV5-1|NA|many
TGCGCCAGCAGCTTGGGAGGGAACACTGAAGCTTTCTTT
CASSLGGNTEAFF
>TRBJ1-4|TRBV7-9|TRBD1|NA
TGTGCCAGCAGCTTATGGACAGGGGAAAAACTGTTTTTT
CASSLWTGEKLFF
>TRBJ1-5|TRBV7-8|NA|NA
TGTGCCAGCAGCTGGGCCGGACAGACAAGCAATCAGCCCCAGCATTTT
CASSWAGQTSNQPQHF
>TRBJ2-3|TRBV12-5|TRBD2|NA
TGTGCTAGTGGTTTGGCAGGACTAGCGGCGGATACGCAGTATTTT
CASGLAGLAADTQYF
>TRBJ1-2|TRBV15|TRBD1|NA
TGTGCCACCAGCCGGATAGGGACAGGGCACTATGGCTACACCTTC
CATSRIGTGHYGYTF
>TRBJ1-4|TRBV25-1|NA|few
TGTGCCAGCAGTGAAGGGAGAGCTGCAACTAATGAAAAACTGTTTTTT
CASSEGRAATNEKLFF
>TRBJ2-3|TRBV5-1|NA|few
TGCGCCAGCAGCTTGGGATCGGGAGATACGCAGTATTTT
CASSLGSGDTQYF
>TRBJ2-3|TRBV10-1|NA|once
TGCGCCAGCAGTGGACCGACTGCTACAGATACGCAGTATTTT
CASSGPTATDTQYF
>TRBJ2-7|TRBV30|TRBD1|NA
TGTGCCTGGAGTCGGGACAGGTTTTACGAGCAGTACTTC
CAWSRDRFYEQYF
>TRBJ1-3|TRBV2|NA|NA
TGTGCCAGCAGTGATATTCAGGGACTGGGAAACACCATATATTTT
CASSDIQGLGNTIYF
>TRBJ1-2|TRBV24-1|NA|NA
TGTGCCACCAGTGATTTCGGGGATGATGGCTACACCTTC
CATSDFGDDGYTF
>TRBJ2-7|TRBV19|NA|NA
TGTGACCCAGACGGACAGTCTCTGGGAGAGCAGTACTTC
CDPDGQSLGEQYF
>TRBJ2-7|TRBV28|NA|NA
TGTGCCAGCAGGAGTGGGTCCGGGCCGAGGGCCTACGAGCAGTACTTC
CASRSGSGPRAYEQYF
>TRBJ1-2|TRBV3-1/TRBV3-2|TRBD1|few
TGTGCCAGCAGCAGCTGGGACAGCTCTAACTATGGCTACACCTTC
CASSSWDSSNYGYTF
>TRBJ2-3|TRBV5-6|TRBD2|NA
TGTGCCAGCACGGCGGGAGGGTGGGCAGATACGCAGTATTTT
CASTAGGWADTQYF
>TRBJ1-5|TRBV12-5|NA|NA
TGTGCTAGTGGTTTGGGTTTAGATCAGCCCCAGCATTTT
CASGLGLDQPQHF
>TRBJ2-2|TRBV12-3/TRBV12-4|NA|few
TGTGCCAGCAGTTACACACCTACCGGGGAGCTGTTTTTT
CASSYTPTGELFF
>TRBJ2-1|TRBV2|TRBD2|NA
TGTGCCAGCAGTCCTAGCGGGGGGGCCGGGAATGAGCAGTTCTTC
CASSPSGGAGNEQFF
>TRBJ2-1|TRBV7-9|NA|NA
TGTGCCAGCAGCACCCGACAGATAAGCTCCTACAATGAGCAGTTCTTC
CASSTRQISSYNEQFF
>TRBJ2-2|TRBV19|NA|NA
TGTGCCAGTAGTACAGGGACCGGGGAGCTGTTTTTT
CASSTGTGELFF
>TRBJ2-5|TRBV23-1|TRBD1|NA
TGCGCCAGCAGCACCCAGACAGGGGAAGAGACCCAGTACTTC
CASSTQTGEETQYF
>TRBJ1-1|TRBV15|NA|few
TGTGCCACCAGCAGAGGAGTCCGGGGGTTGGACACTGAAGCTTTCTTT
CATSRGVRGLDTEAFF
>TRBJ2-3|TRBV7-6|TRBD2|few
TGTGCCAGCAGCTCAAAGCGGGGGGGCTTGAGAGATACGCAGTATTTT
CASSSKRGGLRDTQYF